This passage covers 13 T cell receptor beta chains from one sample sequenced in a study of response to subunit inactivated influenza vaccine. Each CDR3 protein is one row after TCRdb ran MiXCR on the RT-PCR reads. The sample carries 800,000 to 1,000,000 distinct CDR3 sequences, over 20% recorded once. The specimen was PBMCs from blood, collected about 5 days after vaccination. The receptors here all came from a man aged 45-65 years who received an inactivated influenza vaccine.

V gene TRBV6-6 combines with J gene TRBJ1-1; tentative D call: TRBD1 (5 bases). Trimming took off 2 bases at V and 7 bases at J, with 11 bases between the two ends. The CDR3 has 13 amino acids. Germline V CDR1 and CDR2: MNHNY, SVGAGI (reference sequence). CDR3 nucleotide sequence: TGTGCCAGCAGTTACCCCCGGGGGGGTGAAGCTTTCTTT. Encoded protein: CASSYPRGGEAFF.

The chain is built from TRBV5-1 and TRBJ2-3, with D possibly being TRBD1 (5 bases). CDR1 is SGHRS and CDR2 is YFSETQ in the germline V gene. V was clipped by 0 bases and J by 12 bases, with 14 bases between them. This CDR3 has 13 residues. This CDR3 is CASSLGTGEKQYF. CDR3 DNA sequence: TGCGCCAGCAGCTTGGGCACAGGCGAAAAACAGTATTTT.

A few counts support this clonotype. The chain joins TRBV20-1 to TRBJ1-2, with D unresolved. Germline-derived CDR1 and CDR2 are DFQATT and SNEGSKA (reference sequence). The CDR3 spans 15 residues. The V end was cut by 2 bases, the J end by 0 bases, with 13 bases between. CDR3 in DNA: TGCAGTGCTAGACCAGTAGGATTAGCTAACTATGGCTACACCTTC. This gives the protein CSARPVGLANYGYTF.

This chain connects TRBV9 to TRBJ2-1, with 8 bases identical to TRBD2. CDR1 is SGDLS, CDR2 YYNGEE, per germline. The CDR3 runs to 14 residues. V shed 3 bases, J shed 4 bases, and the junction held 3 bases outside the gene matches. CDR3 protein: CASSDASGYNEQFF. CDR3 in DNA: TGTGCCAGCAGCGACGCTAGCGGGTACAATGAGCAGTTCTTC.

The chain joins TRBV20-1 to TRBJ2-7; D ambiguous. V lost 6 bases, J lost 3 bases, and 9 bases lay in between. This CDR3 spans 11 amino acids. The germline gives CDR1 DFQATT, CDR2 SNEGSKA (reference sequence). The CDR3 DNA reads TGCAGTGCAAGAAACGGCTACGAGCAGTACTTC. Encoded protein: CSARNGYEQYF.

This clonotype was seen only a few times. The gene calls are TRBV6-1 and TRBJ1-1, with 9 positions matching TRBD1. This CDR3 region has 14 residues. Germline CDR1 reads MNHNS; CDR2 reads SASEGT. With V trimmed by 6 bases and J by 4 bases, 6 bases remained unmatched. The CDR3 nucleotides read TGTGCCAGCAGGGAGACAGGGGGTGGCACTGAAGCTTTCTTT. Translating it yields CASRETGGGTEAFF.

A few counts support this clonotype. The chain links TRBV12-3 or TRBV12-4 to TRBJ1-5; perhaps TRBD1 as D (6 bases). The length of the CDR3 is 15 residues. V gave up 6 bases and J gave up 0 bases, with 12 bases separating them. The chain's CDR3 is CASSYGQPSNQPQHF. CDR3 in DNA: TGTGCCAGCAGCTACGGACAGCCTAGCAATCAGCCCCAGCATTTT.

V gene TRBV3-1 combines with J gene TRBJ2-3; 11 bases are shared with TRBD1. CDR3 length: 16 residues. The junction had 1 base not matched to a gene; V was cut back by 0 bases and J by 2 bases. Germline assignment: CDR1 LGHDT and CDR2 YNNKEL (reference sequence). For the CDR3, the DNA is TGTGCCAGCAGCCAAGATGGACAGGGGGCCACAGATACGCAGTATTTT. Amino acid sequence: CASSQDGQGATDTQYF.

The sample holds a few counts of this clonotype. The genes are TRBV5-6 and TRBJ1-2, with a possible D match to TRBD1 (5 bases). Germline loops: CDR1 SGHDT, CDR2 YYEEEE. This CDR3 comprises 15 residues. The V gene lost 3 bases and the J gene lost 6 bases, with 18 bases spanning the gap. This CDR3 is CASSYSTVPRDGYTF. The CDR3 DNA sequence: TGTGCCAGCAGCTACTCGACAGTGCCTCGGGATGGCTACACCTTC.

This clonotype was counted between two and nine times. The chain couples TRBV20-1 to TRBJ2-3; D not certain. Looked up from germline, CDR1 is DFQATT and CDR2 is SNEGSKA (reference sequence). The germline V and J ends were trimmed by 5 bases and 4 bases, with 7 bases remaining between them. The CDR3 contains 11 residues. Here the CDR3 reads CSAAHSDTQYF. The DNA of the CDR3 is TGCAGTGCTGCTCACTCAGATACGCAGTATTTT.

This clonotype was detected a few times. This chain links TRBV10-3 with TRBJ2-7, with 7 positions matching TRBD1. From germline, CDR1 is ENHRY and CDR2 SYGVKD. Trimming cost V 6 bases and J 3 bases; bases outside gene matches: 11. The CDR3 extends over 15 amino acids. CDR3 in amino acids: CAIRHSPGQSYEQYF. The DNA of the CDR3 is TGTGCCATCAGACATTCACCGGGACAGAGCTACGAGCAGTACTTC.

The gene calls are TRBV27 and TRBJ2-1; 10 bases line up with TRBD2. Germline CDR1 reads MNHEY; CDR2 reads SMNVEV (reference sequence). V shed 3 bases, J shed 3 bases, and the junction held 8 bases outside the gene matches. This CDR3 is 17 amino acids long. CDR3 sequence (DNA): TGTGCCAGCAGTTTTCTGAGCGGGGGGGCCCTCTACAATGAGCAGTTCTTC. Translating gives CASSFLSGGALYNEQFF.

This clonotype was detected a few times. The chain uses TRBV7-9 and TRBJ2-7; 8 bases align to TRBD2. Germline trimming cut 5 bases from V and 5 bases from J; bases unmatched to any gene: 5. Per germline, CDR1 SEHNR and CDR2 FQNEAQ (reference sequence). The CDR3 length is 13 residues. CDR3 sequence reads: CASSPRTSNEQYF. Here the CDR3 DNA reads TGTGCCAGCAGCCCCAGGACTAGCAACGAGCAGTACTTC.